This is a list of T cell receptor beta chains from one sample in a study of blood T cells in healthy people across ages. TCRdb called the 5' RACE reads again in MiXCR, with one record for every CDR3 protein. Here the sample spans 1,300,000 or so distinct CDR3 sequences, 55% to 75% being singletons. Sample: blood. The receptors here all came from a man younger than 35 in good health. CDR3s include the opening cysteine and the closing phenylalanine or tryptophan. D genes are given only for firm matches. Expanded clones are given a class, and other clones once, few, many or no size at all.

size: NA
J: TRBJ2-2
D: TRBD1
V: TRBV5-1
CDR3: CASNYAGQGFTGELFF
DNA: TGCGCCAGCAATTATGCGGGACAGGGATTCACCGGGGAGCTGTTTTTT

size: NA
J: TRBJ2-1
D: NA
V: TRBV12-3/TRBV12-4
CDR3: CASSQVPGEKQFF
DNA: TGTGCCAGCAGCCAAGTGCCGGGAGAGAAGCAGTTCTTC

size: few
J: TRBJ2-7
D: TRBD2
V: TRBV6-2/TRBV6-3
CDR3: CASSDSGLAYEQYF
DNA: TGTGCCAGCAGTGACTCGGGACTAGCATACGAGCAGTACTTC

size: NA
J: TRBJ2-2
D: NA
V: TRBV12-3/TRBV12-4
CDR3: CASSSLRPTGELFF
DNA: TGTGCCAGCAGTTCCCTTAGGCCCACCGGGGAGCTGTTTTTT

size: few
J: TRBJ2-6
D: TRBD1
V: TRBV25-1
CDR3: CASSEQGAISGANVLTF
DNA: TGTGCCAGCAGTGAACAGGGGGCCATCTCTGGGGCCAACGTCCTGACTTTC

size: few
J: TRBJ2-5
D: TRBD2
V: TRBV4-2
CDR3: CASSQHSGRVEETQYF
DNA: TGTGCCAGCAGCCAACATAGCGGGAGGGTAGAAGAGACCCAGTACTTC

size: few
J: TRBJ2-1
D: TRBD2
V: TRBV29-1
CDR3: CSATGTIASPQQFF
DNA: TGCAGCGCGACGGGGACTATCGCCTCCCCCCAGCAGTTCTTC

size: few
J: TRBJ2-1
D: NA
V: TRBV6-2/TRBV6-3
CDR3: CASSRPLGRTDNEQFF
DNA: TGTGCCAGCAGTCGCCCCCTAGGACGGACAGACAATGAGCAGTTCTTC

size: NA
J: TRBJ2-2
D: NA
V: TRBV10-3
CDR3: CAISELARADLNTGELFF
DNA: TGTGCCATCAGTGAACTAGCCCGAGCGGACCTGAACACCGGGGAGCTGTTTTTT

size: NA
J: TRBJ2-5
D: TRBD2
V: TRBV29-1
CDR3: CSVEETLAGLQETQYF
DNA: TGCAGCGTTGAGGAGACGCTAGCGGGATTGCAGGAGACCCAGTACTTC

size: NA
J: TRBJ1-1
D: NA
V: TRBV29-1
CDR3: CSVVGIRGTEAFF
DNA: TGCAGCGTTGTGGGCATCAGGGGCACTGAAGCTTTCTTT

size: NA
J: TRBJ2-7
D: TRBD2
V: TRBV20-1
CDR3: CSAPGTSGILTSEQYF
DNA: TGCAGTGCCCCCGGGACTAGCGGGATCCTAACCTCCGAGCAGTACTTC

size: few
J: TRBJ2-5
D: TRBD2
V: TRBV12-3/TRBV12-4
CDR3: CASSPGTSAETQYF
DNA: TGTGCCAGCAGTCCGGGGACTAGCGCGGAGACCCAGTACTTC

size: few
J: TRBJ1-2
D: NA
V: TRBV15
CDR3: CATSSVTSSGGYTF
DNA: TGTGCCACCAGCAGTGTTACCTCCTCTGGGGGCTACACCTTC

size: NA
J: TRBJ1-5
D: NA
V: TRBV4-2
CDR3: CASSQRDNFNQPQHF
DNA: TGTGCCAGCAGCCAGCGGGACAATTTCAATCAGCCCCAGCATTTT

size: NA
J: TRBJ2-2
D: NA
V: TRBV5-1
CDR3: CASSLVPSGTGELFF
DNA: TGCGCCAGCAGCTTGGTCCCGAGCGGTACCGGGGAGCTGTTTTTT

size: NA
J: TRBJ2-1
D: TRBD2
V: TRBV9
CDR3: CASSARTSGSNEQFF
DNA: TGTGCCAGCAGCGCCAGGACTAGCGGGAGCAATGAGCAGTTCTTC

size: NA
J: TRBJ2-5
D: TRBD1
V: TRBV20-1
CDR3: CSARDPRDRQETQYF
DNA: TGCAGTGCTAGGGACCCCCGGGACAGACAAGAGACCCAGTACTTC

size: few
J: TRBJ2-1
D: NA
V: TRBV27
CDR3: CASSQWGPTEQFF
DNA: TGTGCCAGCAGCCAGTGGGGCCCTACGGAGCAGTTCTTC

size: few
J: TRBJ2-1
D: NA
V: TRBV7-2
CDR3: CASSSILYNEQFF
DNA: TGTGCCAGCAGCTCTATTCTTTACAATGAGCAGTTCTTC

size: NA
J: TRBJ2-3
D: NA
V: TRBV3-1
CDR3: CASSQEPGTADTQYF
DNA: TGTGCCAGCAGCCAAGAACCCGGGACGGCAGATACGCAGTATTTT

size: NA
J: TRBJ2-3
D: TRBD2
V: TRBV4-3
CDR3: CASSQNDLLAGIGDTQYF
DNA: TGCGCCAGCAGCCAAAATGACTTACTAGCGGGGATAGGAGATACGCAGTATTTT

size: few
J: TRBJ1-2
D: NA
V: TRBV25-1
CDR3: CASSERIGRGPYYGYTF
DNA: TGTGCCAGCAGTGAACGGATCGGGCGGGGACCGTACTATGGCTACACCTTC

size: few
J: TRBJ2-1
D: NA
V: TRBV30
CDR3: CASEDNEQFF
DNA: TGTGCCTCCGAGGACAATGAGCAGTTCTTC

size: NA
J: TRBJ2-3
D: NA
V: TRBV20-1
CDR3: CSAAADRGALTDTQYF
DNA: TGCAGTGCGGCAGCCGATCGGGGGGCCCTCACAGATACGCAGTATTTT

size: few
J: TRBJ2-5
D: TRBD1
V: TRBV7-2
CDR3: CASSSPDRIQETQYF
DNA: TGTGCCAGCAGCTCCCCGGACAGGATCCAAGAGACCCAGTACTTC

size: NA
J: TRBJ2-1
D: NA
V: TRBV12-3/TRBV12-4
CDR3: CASSLGRGVHEQFF
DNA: TGTGCCAGCAGTTTAGGCAGGGGAGTCCATGAGCAGTTCTTC

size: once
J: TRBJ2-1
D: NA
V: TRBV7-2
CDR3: CASSSPGGISIVGYNEQFF
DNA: TGTGCCAGCAGCTCCCCCGGCGGGATCTCGATCGTGGGATACAATGAGCAGTTCTTC

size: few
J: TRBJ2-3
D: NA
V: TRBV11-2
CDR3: CASSYRGRDTQYF
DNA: TGTGCCAGCAGCTACCGCGGACGGGATACGCAGTATTTT

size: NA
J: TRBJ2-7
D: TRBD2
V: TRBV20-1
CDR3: CSALTSGYSSYEQYF
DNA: TGCAGTGCATTGACTAGCGGGTATAGCTCCTACGAGCAGTACTTC

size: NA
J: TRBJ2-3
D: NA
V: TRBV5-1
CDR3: CASSLERRQRRADTQYF
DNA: TGCGCCAGCAGCTTGGAGCGACGGCAACGAAGGGCAGATACGCAGTATTTT

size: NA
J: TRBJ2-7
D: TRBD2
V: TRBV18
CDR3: CASSPVIAGFSYEQYF
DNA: TGTGCCAGCTCACCAGTGATAGCGGGGTTCTCCTACGAGCAGTACTTC

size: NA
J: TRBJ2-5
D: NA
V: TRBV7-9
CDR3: CASSLGAGIETQYF
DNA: TGTGCCAGCAGCTTAGGGGCAGGGATAGAGACCCAGTACTTC

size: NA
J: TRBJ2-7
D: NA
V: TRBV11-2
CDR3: CASSGEGSYEQYF
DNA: TGTGCCAGCAGCGGTGAAGGGTCCTACGAGCAGTACTTC

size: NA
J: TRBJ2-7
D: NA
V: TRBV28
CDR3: CASSFESQGIYSYEQYF
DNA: TGTGCCAGCAGTTTTGAAAGCCAGGGAATATACTCTTACGAGCAGTACTTC

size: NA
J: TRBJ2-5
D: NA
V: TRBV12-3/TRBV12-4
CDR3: CASSLWGAEETQYF
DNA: TGTGCCAGCAGTCTTTGGGGGGCCGAGGAGACCCAGTACTTC

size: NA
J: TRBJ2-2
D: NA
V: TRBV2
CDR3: CASKGPGELFF
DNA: TGTGCCAGCAAAGGACCCGGGGAGCTGTTTTTT

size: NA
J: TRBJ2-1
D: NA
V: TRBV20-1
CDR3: CSAREVARYNEQFF
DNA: TGCAGTGCTAGAGAAGTAGCGCGATACAATGAGCAGTTCTTC

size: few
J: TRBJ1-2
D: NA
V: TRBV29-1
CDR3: CSVPGDGEGTF
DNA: TGCAGCGTCCCCGGGGATGGTGAGGGCACCTTC

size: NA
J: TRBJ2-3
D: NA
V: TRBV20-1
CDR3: CSAAAGSGADTQYF
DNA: TGCAGTGCCGCGGCCGGATCAGGGGCCGATACGCAGTATTTT

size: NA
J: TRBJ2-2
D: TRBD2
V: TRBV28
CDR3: CASSTGGAGELFF
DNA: TGTGCCAGCTCCACTGGGGGGGCCGGGGAGCTGTTTTTT

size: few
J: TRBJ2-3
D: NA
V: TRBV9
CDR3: CASSARGVSTDTQYF
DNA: TGTGCCAGCAGCGCGCGGGGCGTCAGCACAGATACGCAGTATTTT

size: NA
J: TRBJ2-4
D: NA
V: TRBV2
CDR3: CASGGYGTAEDKNIQYF
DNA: TGTGCCAGCGGTGGTTACGGCACTGCTGAGGACAAAAACATTCAGTACTTC

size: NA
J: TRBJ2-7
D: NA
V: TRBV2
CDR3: CAGSPLIINEQYF
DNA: TGTGCCGGCAGTCCTCTTATAATAAACGAGCAGTACTTC

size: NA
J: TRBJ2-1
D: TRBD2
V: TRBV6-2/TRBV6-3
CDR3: CAGSGYQETQFF
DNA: TGTGCCGGTAGCGGGTACCAAGAGACCCAGTTCTTC

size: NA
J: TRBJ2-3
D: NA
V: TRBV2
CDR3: CASPLGDTQYF
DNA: TGTGCCAGCCCTCTTGGGGATACGCAGTATTTT

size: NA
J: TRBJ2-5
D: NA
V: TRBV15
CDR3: CATSRDRRIGGLQETQYF
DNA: TGTGCCACCAGCAGAGACCGCCGGATCGGGGGACTCCAAGAGACCCAGTACTTC

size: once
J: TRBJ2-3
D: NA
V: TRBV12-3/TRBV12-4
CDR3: CASSLFRGRAPDTQYF
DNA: TGTGCCAGCAGTTTATTTCGGGGCAGGGCTCCAGATACGCAGTATTTT

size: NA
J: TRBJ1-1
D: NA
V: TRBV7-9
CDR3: CASSAPGNTEAFF
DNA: TGTGCCAGCAGCGCACCAGGGAACACTGAAGCTTTCTTT